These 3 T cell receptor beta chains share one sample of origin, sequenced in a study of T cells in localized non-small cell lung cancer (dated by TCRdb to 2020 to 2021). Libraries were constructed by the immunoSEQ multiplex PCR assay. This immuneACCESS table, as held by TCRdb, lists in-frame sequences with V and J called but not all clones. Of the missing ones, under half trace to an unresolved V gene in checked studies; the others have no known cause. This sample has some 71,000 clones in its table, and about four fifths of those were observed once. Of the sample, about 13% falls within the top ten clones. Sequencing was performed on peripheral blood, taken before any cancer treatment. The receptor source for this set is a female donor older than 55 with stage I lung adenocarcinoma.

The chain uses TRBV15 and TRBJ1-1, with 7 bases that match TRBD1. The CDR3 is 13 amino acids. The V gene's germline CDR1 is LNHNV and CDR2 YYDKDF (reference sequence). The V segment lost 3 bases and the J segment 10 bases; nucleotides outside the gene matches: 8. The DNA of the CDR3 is TGTGCCACCAGCAGGGATGACAGGGAAGTAGCTTTCTTT. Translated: CATSRDDREVAFF.

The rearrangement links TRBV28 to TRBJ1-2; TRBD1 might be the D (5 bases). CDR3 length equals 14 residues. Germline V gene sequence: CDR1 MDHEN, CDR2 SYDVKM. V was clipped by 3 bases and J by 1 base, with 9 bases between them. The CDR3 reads CASSFPGHNYGYTF. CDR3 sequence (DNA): TGTGCCAGCAGTTTCCCAGGACATAACTATGGCTACACCTTC.

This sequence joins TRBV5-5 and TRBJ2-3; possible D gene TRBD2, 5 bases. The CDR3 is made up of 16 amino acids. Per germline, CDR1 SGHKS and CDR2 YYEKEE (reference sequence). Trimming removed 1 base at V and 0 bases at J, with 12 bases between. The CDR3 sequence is CASSLSQRTSTDTQYF. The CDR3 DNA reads TGTGCCAGCAGCTTGTCCCAGCGGACTAGCACAGATACGCAGTATTTT.